This is a list of T cell receptor beta chains from one sample in a study of T cells expressing NK-cell markers. Reprocessing the 5' RACE reads, TCRdb reports a single entry for every CDR3 protein and omits DNA. The sample table sets out 150,000 or so distinct CDR3 sequences. Sequencing used blood T cells: a sorted CD56 or NKG2C T cell subset, CD4+ or CD8+ T cells, or bulk PBMC T cells (not recorded which). These receptors were obtained from a woman aged 45-60 years in good health. Each CDR3 is given with its conserved first and last residue.

v_call,j_call,cdr3_aa
TRBV27,TRBJ1-2,CASSFPGQGGGYTF
TRBV6-5,TRBJ2-1,CASRGPSALYNEQFF
TRBV4-2,TRBJ2-7,CASSQDRLAVSYEQYF
TRBV3-1,TRBJ2-1,CASSQDGSLGNEQFF
TRBV5-1,TRBJ2-2,CASIRDRAAGELFF
TRBV27,TRBJ2-7,CASSLLGSNEQYF
TRBV6-5,TRBJ2-3,CASSFRREGTDTQYF
TRBV12-3/TRBV12-4,TRBJ1-2,CASSWDSRDYGYTF
TRBV6-2/TRBV6-3,TRBJ1-5,CASTRGQGVGQPQHF
TRBV4-1,TRBJ1-2,CASSQVIRNSGYGYTF
TRBV5-5,TRBJ1-5,CASSLGVWERDQPQHF
TRBV21-1,TRBJ1-2,CASLPDQLGQSFGGYTF
TRBV4-2,TRBJ2-5,CASSQDLYQETQYF
TRBV4-1,TRBJ2-3,CASSQGTSTRSDTQYF
TRBV4-1,TRBJ1-5,CASSHEGQGNQPQHF
TRBV12-3/TRBV12-4,TRBJ2-1,CASSLRQGIYNEQFF
TRBV7-2,TRBJ2-7,CASSPEWDTYEQYF
TRBV4-2,TRBJ2-3,CASSQVGQGATKGGDTQYF
TRBV3-1,TRBJ2-1,CASSPSPWPNEQFF
TRBV13,TRBJ1-1,CASSVSWGNTEAFF